This T cell receptor beta chain was observed in a study of beta chain features in type 1 diabetes. In its sample, this clone was seen a few times. Its specificity is not known. Study findings and constraints: cDNA-based reads could over-represent cells with high TCR expression. There was a moderate but significant shortening of TCRB CDR3s in all four CD4+ subsets of Type 1 diabetes patients.

TCRB transcripts that were expressed got sequenced, as all of the isolated RNA had been reverse transcribed. Measured with immunoSEQ multiplex PCR; TCRdb has only the in-frame clones, and not every one. The data show about 160,000 clones, about 9% seen once. CDR3 length: 14 residues. V lost 6 bases and J 4 bases, leaving 13 bases between the germline ends. CDR1 and CDR2 from the germline V gene are KGHSH and LQKENI. The chain combines TRBV18 with TRBJ1-5; D gene unclear. This TCR was sampled from a woman aged 25-40 years with type 1 diabetes. Sequencing was done on a sample of central memory CD4+ T cells from blood. CDR3 DNA sequence: TGTGCCAGCTCGCCCAGCGAGGGAAATCAGCCCCAGCATTTT. Protein: CASSPSEGNQPQHF.